Each of the 22 T cell receptor beta chains below was sequenced from the same sample in a study of persistence of HIV-infected CD4 T cells (dated by TCRdb to the early 2020s). The sample's treatment or condition label, in plain terms: suppressive antiretroviral therapy. Cells were stimulated with lysates of CMV-infected fibroblasts at 9 to 10 ug/mL. Responding CD4+ T cells were sorted on the basis of upregulation of both CD40 ligand and CD69. TCRbeta repertoires were sequenced from genomic DNA with the immunoSEQ hsTCRB assay version 4 in survey mode. TCRdb stores this immuneACCESS table with in-frame sequences only. Part of the clones is absent; in the studies checked, under half of the shortfall reflects unresolved V genes, and no reason is known for the rest. The sample profile shows under 7,000 clones; 55% to 70% of them were found once. The ten largest clones take up roughly 43% of the sample.

The antigens these receptors bind are not known. The sequencing used CD4+ T cells sorted from PBMCs after roughly 18-hour stimulation, collected from a patient who received antiretroviral therapy. This specimen's cell subset or site label, per the study, means: CD40L+CD69+ CD4 T cells responding to CMV lysate. The receptors shown here come from an adult man with HIV who was CMV-seropositive.

The chain employs TRBV6-1 and TRBJ2-7, with D tentatively TRBD2 (5 bases). V lost 4 bases and J 7 bases, leaving 26 bases between the germline ends. This CDR3 spans 17 amino acids. CDR1 is MNHNS, CDR2 SASEGT, per germline. CDR3 protein: CASSGSWQPTLAGEQYF. In DNA, the CDR3 is TGTGCCAGCAGTGGTTCATGGCAGCCAACTCTAGCAGGAGAGCAGTACTTC.

The rearrangement joins TRBV6-5 to TRBJ1-5; a possible D gene is TRBD1 (5 bases). CDR1 is MNHEY and CDR2 is SVGAGI in the germline V gene. This CDR3 contains 14 residues. V was shortened by 5 bases and J by 4 bases, with 12 bases between the two germline ends. CDR3 sequence reads: CASSRDGINQPQHF. The CDR3 DNA follows: TGTGCCAGCAGTAGGGACGGCATTAATCAGCCCCAGCATTTT.

J is TRBJ1-2 and V is TRBV29-1, with D unresolved. The V gene lost 4 bases and the J gene lost 8 bases, with 14 bases spanning the gap. The CDR3 sequence is 12 residues long. Germline CDR1 reads SQVTM; CDR2 reads ANQGSEA. The CDR3 nucleotides read TGCAGCGTTGTAGGGTCTGTTGAGGGCTACACCTTC. Its protein product is CSVVGSVEGYTF.

The V gene is TRBV29-1, the J gene TRBJ1-2, with 7 nucleotides matching TRBD1. Per germline, CDR1 SQVTM and CDR2 ANQGSEA. V lost 3 bases to trimming and J lost 1 base; unmatched junction nucleotides: 2. The CDR3 totals 13 residues. The CDR3 region is CSVEGQRNYGYTF. CDR3 DNA sequence: TGCAGCGTTGAGGGACAGCGTAACTATGGCTACACCTTC.

The CDR3 sequence: CASSMKGASYNEQFF. Here the CDR3 DNA reads TGTGCCAGTAGTATGAAGGGGGCATCCTACAATGAGCAGTTCTTC. The V call is TRBV19, the J call TRBJ2-1; 7 bases are shared with TRBD1. The CDR3 sequence is 15 residues long. V shed 3 bases, J shed 1 base, and the junction held 3 bases outside the gene matches. Germline V gives CDR1 LNHDA, CDR2 SQIVND (reference sequence).

The rearrangement links TRBV6-5 to TRBJ1-4, with TRBD1 matching 7 bases. J was trimmed by 5 bases and V by 6 bases; bases with no gene match: 6. Germline V gives CDR1 MNHEY, CDR2 SVGAGI. The CDR3 runs 14 residues. In DNA form, the CDR3 reads TGTGCCAGCAGACTTCAGGGGGGGAATGAAAAACTGTTTTTT. Its translation is CASRLQGGNEKLFF.

The CDR3 here is CASSQRGLAGAAGTGELFF. The CDR3 DNA follows: TGCGCCAGCAGCCAACGAGGACTAGCGGGGGCCGCGGGCACCGGGGAGCTGTTTTTT. The chain joins TRBV4-1 to TRBJ2-2, with 13 bases that match TRBD2. CDR1 is MGHRA, CDR2 YSYEKL, per germline. With 2 bases clipped from V and 4 bases from J, the junction kept 10 bases outside the gene matches. The CDR3 length is 19 residues.

The J gene is TRBJ2-5, the V gene TRBV6-5; 8 bases are a match to TRBD2. The CDR3 has 13 amino acids. In germline, CDR1 is MNHEY, CDR2 SVGAGI. The trim removed 5 bases at V and 9 bases at J, leaving 8 bases unmatched. The CDR3 region has the DNA TGTGCCAGCAGTCACCTCCGGGGGGGGGCCCAGTACTTC. This encodes CASSHLRGGAQYF.

In DNA form, the CDR3 reads TGTGCCAGTAGACTCGCGGGGGGCACTGAAGCTTTCTTT. It codes for CASRLAGGTEAFF. The chain carries TRBV19 and TRBJ1-1; D is possibly TRBD1 (5 bases). Germline V gene data show CDR1 as LNHDA and CDR2 as SQIVND (reference sequence). This CDR3 has 13 amino acids. V lost 6 bases and J lost 4, with 12 bases in between. Filled out from reference TRBV19 and TRBJ1-1, the complete variable domain reads DGGITQSPKYLFRKEGQNVTLSCEQNLNHDAMYWYRQDPGQGLRLIYYSQIVNDFQKGDIAEGYSVSREKKESFPLTVTSAQKNPTAFYLCASRLAGGTEAFFGQGTRLTVV.

This clone was counted between two and nine times. V is TRBV4-2 and J is TRBJ1-2; TRBD1 aligns across 8 bases. CDR1 is LGHNA, CDR2 YNFKEQ, per germline. J gave up 4 bases and V 0 bases, and 10 bases lay outside the gene matches. The CDR3 contains 17 residues. The CDR3 loop is CASSQEGTGLNAYGYTF. The CDR3 nucleotides are TGTGCCAGCAGCCAAGAAGGGACAGGACTCAATGCCTATGGCTACACCTTC.

In its sample, this clone is large (0.1 to 1%). CDR3 amino acids: CASSVGQGDGYTF. The CDR3 DNA reads TGTGCCAGCAGCGTCGGACAGGGCGATGGCTACACCTTC. This chain joins TRBV9 and TRBJ1-2; TRBD1 matches at 8 bases. The CDR3 is made up of 13 amino acids. Per the germline V gene, CDR1 is SGDLS and CDR2 is YYNGEE. The J segment lost 6 bases and the V segment lost 2 bases, leaving 3 bases of the junction unmatched.

This clone was recorded a few times. The gene calls are TRBV9 and TRBJ2-2, with a possible D match to TRBD2 (7 bases). The CDR3 has 15 amino acids. The V gene's germline CDR1 is SGDLS and CDR2 YYNGEE. Trimming removed 3 bases from V and 4 bases from J, with 13 bases in between. Written as DNA, the CDR3 is TGTGCCAGCAGCGAACGGGGGGCGGGCACCGGGGAGCTGTTTTTT. Translated, it gives CASSERGAGTGELFF. The whole variable domain, remainder taken from reference TRBV9 and TRBJ2-2, is DSGVTQTPKHLITATGQRVTLRCSPRSGDLSVYWYQQSLDQGLQFLIQYYNGEERAKGNILERFSAQQFPDLHSELNLSSLELGDSALYFCASSERGAGTGELFFGEGSRLTVL.

A note on this clone: Just one base apart from a much larger clone, this may be a read error. V gene TRBV6-5 combines with J gene TRBJ2-3; 7 nucleotides line up with TRBD1. Unmatched junction bases numbered 3, after V lost 6 bases and J lost 0 bases. Germline CDR1 is MNHEY and CDR2 is SVGAGI. The CDR3 spans 14 residues. CDR3 residues: CASRGTESTDTQYF. The CDR3 nucleotides read TGTGCCAGCAGGGGGACAGAGAGCACAGATACGCAGTATTTT.

This sequence joins TRBV30 and TRBJ2-1; D gene unclear. CDR1 is GTSNPN and CDR2 is SVGIG in the germline V gene (reference sequence). The ends were cut back, 0 bases at V and 4 bases at J, with 1 base in the middle. This CDR3 comprises 11 residues. The CDR3 DNA reads TGTGCCTGGAGTGTATACAATGAGCAGTTCTTC. This translates into CAWSVYNEQFF.

The rearrangement joins TRBV6-5 to TRBJ1-2, with 9 positions matching TRBD1. From germline, CDR1 is MNHEY and CDR2 SVGAGI. The CDR3 length is 16 residues. The trim removed 4 bases at V and 4 bases at J, leaving 10 bases unmatched. The CDR3 sequence is CASSSDWDRELYGYTF. The CDR3 DNA sequence: TGTGCCAGCAGTTCGGACTGGGACAGGGAGCTCTATGGCTACACCTTC.

The chain joins TRBV12-3 or TRBV12-4 to TRBJ2-3; no clear D gene. The CDR3 contains 13 residues. V gave up 5 bases and J gave up 4 bases, with 10 bases separating them. The CDR3 bases are TGTGCCAGCAGTACGACCTTCGCAGATACGCAGTATTTT. Protein sequence: CASSTTFADTQYF.

The V and J genes are TRBV29-1 and TRBJ1-2, with a tentative D call TRBD1 (5 bases). V lost 3 bases, J lost 4 bases, and 12 bases lay in between. Germline values: CDR1 SQVTM, CDR2 ANQGSEA. CDR3 length: 13 amino acids. The CDR3 region is CSVEGRRGYGYTF. CDR3 nucleotides: TGCAGCGTTGAGGGTAGAAGGGGCTATGGCTACACCTTC.

Here the CDR3 reads CAIRGQGARGNTEAFF. CDR3 DNA: TGTGCCATCAGAGGACAGGGGGCGCGTGGGAACACTGAAGCTTTCTTT. The rearrangement links TRBV10-3 to TRBJ1-1; 11 positions match TRBD1. This CDR3 spans 16 amino acids. CDR1 and CDR2 (germline): ENHRY, SYGVKD. Trimming removed 6 bases from V and 1 base from J; junction bases left unmatched: 7.

The chain links TRBV6-5 to TRBJ2-7, with a weak D call TRBD2 (6 bases). Germline loops: CDR1 MNHEY, CDR2 SVGAGI. The V end was cut by 5 bases, the J end by 7 bases, with 21 bases between. This CDR3 is built from 15 residues. Here the CDR3 reads CASSISPGLKDEQYF. Here the CDR3 DNA reads TGTGCCAGCAGTATATCGCCGGGACTGAAGGATGAGCAGTACTTC.

The CDR3 region is CASSGRERGGNEQFF. CDR3 DNA: TGTGCCAGCAGCGGACGGGAGCGGGGGGGCAATGAGCAGTTCTTC. The rearrangement uses TRBV9 and TRBJ2-1, with 10 bases matching TRBD2. The junction had 6 bases not matched to a gene; V was cut back by 3 bases and J by 6 bases. The CDR3 spans 15 residues. Per the germline V gene, CDR1 is SGDLS and CDR2 is YYNGEE.

A few counts support this clone. The CDR3 DNA reads TGTGCCAGCAGTTCTCCGAACGTGAACACTGAAGCTTTCTTT. This gives the protein CASSSPNVNTEAFF. The chain carries TRBV6-1 and TRBJ1-1; D is undetermined. Germline assignment: CDR1 MNHNS and CDR2 SASEGT. Trimming cost V 5 bases and J 0 bases, with 10 bases left between them. The CDR3 consists of 14 residues.

The chain combines TRBV7-9 with TRBJ2-5, with D hard to call. Deletions cut 7 bases from V and 1 base from J, with 16 bases between. The germline V gene has CDR1 SEHNR and CDR2 FQNEAQ (reference sequence). The CDR3 has 15 residues. Written as DNA, the CDR3 is TGTGCCAGCACCAAACCCCAGGCTAGCCAAGAGACCCAGTACTTC. Translated: CASTKPQASQETQYF.